This TCR beta chain is drawn from a study of blood T cell repertoires in COVID-19. Study-level information: Italy, Spain and the United States were the sources of the convalescent and acute COVID-19 samples.

The CDR3 sequence is 14 residues long. Deletions cut 4 bases from V and 0 bases from J, with 6 bases between. Germline CDR1 and CDR2: MGHDK and SYGVNS. Individuals drawn from around 25 US areas were roughly 18 to 95 years old. Data came from immunoSEQ multiplex PCR; TCRdb stores just in-frame clones and leaves some out. The sample yields roughly 400,000 clones, just over 90% seen once. This TCR came from a woman in her thirties or forties who had been exposed to COVID-19. V is TRBV25-1 and J is TRBJ2-2; D ambiguous. Sequencing used PBMCs or T cells enriched from blood (not recorded which). CDR3 sequence: CASSGQTNTGELFF. CDR3 bases: TGTGCCAGCAGTGGTCAGACGAACACCGGGGAGCTGTTTTTT.